These T cell receptor beta chains were read from a single sample in a study of blood T cell repertoires in COVID-19. Profiling relied on immunoSEQ multiplex PCR, and the TCRdb table lists in-frame clones only, not all of them. Among around 73,000 clones listed, approximately 80% were seen once. Material: peripheral blood. The receptor source for this set is a woman aged 55-75 years with acute or convalescent COVID-19. Both conserved end residues are part of each CDR3. A D gene is named only where the DNA matches it firmly. Clone size is stated in some rows and not others, as once, few, many or a class when expanded.

TRBV7-6	TRBJ2-7	TRBD1	NA	CASSLDQGATYEQYF	TGTGCCAGCAGCTTAGACCAGGGGGCAACCTACGAGCAGTACTTC
TRBV7-8	TRBJ2-7	NA	NA	CASSPRRLDRAVQYF	TGTGCCAGCAGCCCCCGTCGACTAGATAGGGCAGTGCAGTACTTC
TRBV7-2	TRBJ1-4	NA	NA	CASSRRNEKLFF	TGTGCCAGCAGCCGCAGAAATGAAAAACTGTTTTTT
TRBV7-9	TRBJ1-1	TRBD1	NA	CASSLGQGNRLNTEAFF	TGTGCCAGCAGCTTAGGACAGGGGAACCGCCTGAACACTGAAGCTTTCTTT
TRBV13	TRBJ2-7	NA	NA	CASSRLGQPPYEQYF	TGTGCCAGCAGCCGTCTCGGACAGCCCCCCTACGAGCAGTACTTC
TRBV28	TRBJ1-2	TRBD1	NA	CAGTGGADYGYTF	TGTGCCGGAACAGGGGGCGCCGACTATGGCTACACCTTC
TRBV28	TRBJ1-2	NA	NA	CASSLSGGPNYGYTF	TGTGCCAGCAGTTTATCCGGGGGGCCTAACTATGGCTACACCTTC
TRBV9	TRBJ1-5	TRBD1	once	CASSGPGTGGYSNQPQHF	TGTGCCAGCAGCGGTCCCGGGACAGGGGGTTATAGCAATCAGCCCCAGCATTTT
TRBV19	TRBJ2-5	NA	few	CASSSQGFEGTQYF	TGTGCCAGTAGCTCGCAGGGGTTTGAAGGGACCCAGTACTTC
TRBV9	TRBJ2-1	NA	NA	CASSPYMSSYNEQFF	TGTGCCAGCAGCCCGTATATGAGCTCCTACAATGAGCAGTTCTTC
TRBV28	TRBJ1-1	NA	NA	CASTSNTGGTEAFF	TGTGCCAGCACCTCTAATACGGGTGGGACTGAAGCTTTCTTT
TRBV5-1	TRBJ2-7	NA	NA	CASSGGTDISYEQYF	TGCGCCAGCAGCGGGGGGACAGATATTTCCTACGAGCAGTACTTC
TRBV5-5	TRBJ1-5	NA	NA	CASSLTGNNQPQHF	TGTGCCAGCAGCTTGACAGGGAACAATCAGCCCCAGCATTTT
TRBV18	TRBJ1-2	TRBD1	NA	CASSQQGDGYTF	TGTGCCAGCTCACAACAGGGGGATGGCTACACCTTC
TRBV5-1	TRBJ2-7	NA	NA	CASSFSFGEQYF	TGCGCCAGCAGCTTTTCCTTCGGCGAGCAGTACTTC
TRBV18	TRBJ2-3	NA	NA	CASSPPGGDTQYF	TGTGCCAGCTCACCACCGGGCGGGGATACGCAGTATTTT
TRBV18	TRBJ1-5	NA	NA	CASSPGQSNQPQHF	TGTGCCAGCTCACCCGGACAGAGCAATCAGCCCCAGCATTTT